A few counts support the clone carrying this T cell receptor beta chain. These data are taken from a study of blood T cell repertoires in COVID-19. Study-wide background: Some COVID-19 samples were acute and others convalescent; all came from the United States, Italy and Spain. The analysed material was cDNA or gDNA that came from T cells, B-cell-depleted T cells, or PBMCs.

Per the authors' pipeline: Nucleated cell counts were estimated from reference gene primer amplification. Clones were sequenced by immunoSEQ multiplex PCR, and TCRdb holds only the in-frame ones, with some missing. V, J and clone size are taken as reported in that table, and D and trimming were inferred from the DNA itself. The sample contains roughly 120,000 clones, approximately 90% of which appear only once. The TCR originated in a man between 65 and 80 years old with active or convalescent COVID-19. The sequencing sample was made of peripheral blood.

Written as DNA, the CDR3 is TGTGCCAGCAGTTACTCGGGCCCCAACAATCAGCCCCAGCATTTT. It is translated as CASSYSGPNNQPQHF. The genes are TRBV6-2 or TRBV6-3 and TRBJ1-5; D gene uncertain. In germline, CDR1 is MNHEY, CDR2 SVGEGT. Trimming took off 0 bases at V and 3 bases at J, with 9 bases between the two ends. This CDR3 has 15 residues.